This TCR beta chain was identified during a study of blood T cell repertoires in COVID-19. Overall study context: Material from acute and convalescent COVID-19 was sourced from the United States, Italy and Spain. Sources were T cells, B-cell-depleted T cells, or PBMCs; the material itself was cDNA or gDNA.

Germline V CDR1 and CDR2: MNHNS, SASEGT. Trimming removed 3 bases from V and 7 bases from J, with 10 bases in between. CDR3 length: 13 residues. Some clones are missing from TCRdb's copy, which holds only in-frame ones; the method was immunoSEQ multiplex PCR. The profile shows about 210,000 clones, around 82% of them singletons. Individuals drawn from approximately 26 US areas were roughly 18 to 100 years old. The receptor comes from a man aged 25-45 years with acute COVID-19. Sequenced: PBMCs or T cells enriched from blood (not recorded which). This sequence joins TRBV6-1 and TRBJ2-4; D possibly corresponds to TRBD1 (5 bases). In nucleotides, the CDR3 is TGTGCCAGCAGTGAGGGGCCTCGCAACATTCAGTACTTC. Residues: CASSEGPRNIQYF.